This note documents a single TCR beta chain sequence. The antigen is unknown. The data originate from a study of T cell responses to AZD1222 COVID-19 vaccine. Generated by immunoSEQ multiplex PCR, the TCRdb table keeps only in-frame clones and is missing some. Among 120,000 or so clones listed, 80% to 90% were seen once. This CDR3 has 18 residues. The V segment lost 6 bases and the J segment 4 bases; nucleotides outside the gene matches: 18. Germline CDR1 and CDR2: SGHVS and FQNEAQ. Study-level points and caveats: Only a handful of AZD1222 recipients, about six in all, had baseline seropositivity. After two AZD1222 doses, spike-specific TCR breadth and depth rose versus day 0. Clonal diversity may have been underestimated in mostly white British donors.

The sample in question was peripheral blood, obtained on day 0 of AZD1222 vaccination. The clonotype comes from an adult in good health. The genes are TRBV7-8 and TRBJ1-2, with 9 bases lining up with TRBD1. CDR3: CASSRASGTGSISYGYTF. The CDR3, as DNA: TGTGCCAGCAGTCGCGCCTCCGGGACAGGGTCTATTAGCTATGGCTACACCTTC.